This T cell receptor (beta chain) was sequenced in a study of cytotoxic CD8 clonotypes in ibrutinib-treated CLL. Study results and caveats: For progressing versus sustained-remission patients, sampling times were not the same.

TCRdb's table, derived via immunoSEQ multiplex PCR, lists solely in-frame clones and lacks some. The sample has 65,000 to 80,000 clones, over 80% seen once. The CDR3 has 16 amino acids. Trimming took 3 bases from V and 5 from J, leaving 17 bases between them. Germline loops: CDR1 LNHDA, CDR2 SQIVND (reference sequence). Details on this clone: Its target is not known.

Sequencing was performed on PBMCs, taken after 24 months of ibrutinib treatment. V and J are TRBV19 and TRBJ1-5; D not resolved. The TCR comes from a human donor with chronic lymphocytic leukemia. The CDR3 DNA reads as TGTGCCAGTAGTATGGGCTCGGTTAGGGATTATCAGCCCCAGCATTTT. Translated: CASSMGSVRDYQPQHF.